One and the same sample provided the 7 T cell receptor beta chains below, sequenced in a study of blood T cell repertoires in COVID-19. Method: immunoSEQ multiplex PCR; TCRdb's copy keeps in-frame clones and lacks some. Of roughly 220,000 clones in the sample, more than 65% were seen once. Sequencing input: peripheral blood. The source of these receptors is a woman in her twenties or thirties who had recovered from COVID-19.

V gene TRBV11-2 combines with J gene TRBJ2-2, with TRBD1 matching 8 bases. There are 15 residues in the CDR3. Germline assignment: CDR1 SGHAT and CDR2 FQNNGV. V dropped 5 bases and J dropped 9; count of bases not matched to a gene: 11. CDR3 sequence reads: CASSAGQEPHRELFF. For the CDR3, the DNA is TGTGCCAGCAGCGCGGGACAGGAGCCCCACCGGGAGCTGTTTTTT.

V is TRBV6-2 or TRBV6-3 and J is TRBJ1-1; 7 bases line up with TRBD1. Germline V gene lookup returns CDR1 MNHEY and CDR2 SVGEGT. The CDR3 spans 14 residues. The trim removed 4 bases at V and 3 bases at J, leaving 5 bases unmatched. DNA for the CDR3: TGTGCCAGCAGTTTAACTGACAGGGACACTGAAGCTTTCTTT. It translates to CASSLTDRDTEAFF.

This chain joins TRBV11-2 and TRBJ2-3, with D hard to call. Germline CDR1 SGHAT, CDR2 FQNNGV. V lost 8 bases and J 0 bases, leaving 6 bases between the germline ends. CDR3 length equals 12 residues. The CDR3 reads CASGQSTDTQYF. The CDR3 DNA is TGTGCCAGCGGGCAAAGCACAGATACGCAGTATTTT.

The chain has TRBV11-3 and TRBJ2-1; 7 bases map to TRBD2. Germline assignment: CDR1 SGHNT and CDR2 YENEEA. V was clipped by 6 bases and J by 4 bases; unmatched bases: 12. This CDR3 spans 16 amino acids. For the CDR3, the DNA is TGTGCCAGCAGTTCACAAGCGGGACCTATGTACAATGAGCAGTTCTTC. Protein: CASSSQAGPMYNEQFF.

The chain links TRBV19 to TRBJ2-3; 7 bases agree with TRBD2. The CDR3 sequence is 15 residues long. In germline, CDR1 is LNHDA, CDR2 SQIVND (reference sequence). J lost 4 bases, V lost 1 base, and 5 bases had no gene match. CDR3 sequence: CASSIAAGRADTQYF. In DNA form, the CDR3 reads TGTGCCAGTAGTATAGCTGCGGGGAGGGCAGATACGCAGTATTTT.

The chain links TRBV11-3 to TRBJ2-7, with TRBD2 matching over 12 bases. The CDR3 spans 17 residues. Per the germline V gene, CDR1 is SGHNT and CDR2 is YENEEA. Trimming cost V 5 bases and J 3 bases; bases outside gene matches: 11. The CDR3 sequence is CASSTSRTSGIYYEQYF. DNA for the CDR3: TGTGCCAGCAGCACAAGTAGGACTAGCGGGATTTACTACGAGCAGTACTTC.

The chain carries TRBV4-1 and TRBJ1-2; TRBD1 matches 10 bases. The germline V gene has CDR1 MGHRA and CDR2 YSYEKL. The V and J ends lost 3 bases and 5 bases, in that order; junction bases with no gene match: 6. The CDR3 is made up of 15 amino acids. In nucleotides, the CDR3 is TGCGCCAGCAGCCAGTCGACAGGGGGCGTTTATGGCTACACCTTC. Translated: CASSQSTGGVYGYTF.